This TCR beta chain derives from a study of T cell responses to AZD1222 COVID-19 vaccine. This clone has more than one count but fewer than ten. V lost 5 bases and J lost 5; bases outside the gene matches: 3. CDR1 and CDR2 (germline): SGHAT, FQNNGV. CDR3 length: 13 residues. Sequencing used immunoSEQ multiplex PCR; TCRdb keeps in-frame clones, though not all of them. Counted here are around 130,000 clones, approximately 85% occurring once; the ten biggest clones make up approximately 8%. The TCR comes from an adult in good health. The chain is built from TRBV11-2 and TRBJ1-5, with TRBD1 identical over 7 bases. The starting material was peripheral blood, obtained on day 0 of AZD1222 vaccination. The chain's CDR3 is CASSRDSHQPQHF. The CDR3 bases are TGTGCCAGCAGCCGGGACAGCCATCAGCCCCAGCATTTT.